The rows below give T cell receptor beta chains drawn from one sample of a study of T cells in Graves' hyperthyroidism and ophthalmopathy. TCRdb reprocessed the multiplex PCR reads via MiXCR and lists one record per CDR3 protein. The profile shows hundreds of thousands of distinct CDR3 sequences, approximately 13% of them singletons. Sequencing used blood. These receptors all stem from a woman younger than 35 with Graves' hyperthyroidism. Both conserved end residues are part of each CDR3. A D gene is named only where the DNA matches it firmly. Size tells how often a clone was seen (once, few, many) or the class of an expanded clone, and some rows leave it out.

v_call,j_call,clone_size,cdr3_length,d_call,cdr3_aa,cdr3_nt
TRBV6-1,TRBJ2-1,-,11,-,CASRHGHVEFF,TGTGCCAGCAGACACGGGCATGTGGAGTTCTTC
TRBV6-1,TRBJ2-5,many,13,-,CASSTLERETQYF,TGTGCCAGCAGTACGCTCGAGCGAGAGACCCAGTACTTC
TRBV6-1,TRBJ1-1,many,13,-,CASSEQHVSEAFF,TGTGCCAGCAGTGAACAGCATGTGTCTGAAGCTTTCTTT
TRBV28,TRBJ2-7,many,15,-,CASSSHRDMDHEQYF,TGTGCCAGCAGTTCACACCGGGACATGGACCACGAGCAGTACTTC
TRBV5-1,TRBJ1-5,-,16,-,CASIRARQSSNQPQHF,TGCGCCAGCATCCGGGCGCGACAGTCCAGCAATCAGCCCCAGCATTTT
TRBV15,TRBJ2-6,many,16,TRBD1,CATSSSTGSGANVLTF,TGTGCCACCAGCAGCTCGACAGGGTCTGGGGCCAACGTCCTGACTTTC
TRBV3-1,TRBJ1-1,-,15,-,CASSQPGVMNTEAFF,TGTGCCAGCAGCCAACCAGGGGTAATGAACACTGAAGCTTTCTTT
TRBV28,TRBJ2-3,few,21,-,CASSPPEGNKCFSTVADTQYF,TGTGCCAGCAGCCCCCCCGAGGGCAACAAGTGCTTCAGCACAGTAGCAGATACGCAGTATTTT
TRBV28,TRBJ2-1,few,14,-,CASSPSAGRNEQFF,TGTGCCAGCAGTCCCTCGGCAGGGAGGAATGAGCAGTTCTTC
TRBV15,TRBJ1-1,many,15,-,CATSRDRGLNTEAFF,TGTGCCACCAGCAGAGATCGGGGGCTAAACACTGAAGCTTTCTTT
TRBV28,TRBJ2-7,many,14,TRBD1,CASINRGSSYEQYF,TGTGCCAGCATCAACAGGGGAAGCTCCTACGAGCAGTACTTC
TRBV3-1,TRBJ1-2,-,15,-,CASSQPDVANYGYTF,TGTGCCAGCAGCCAACCGGACGTAGCTAACTATGGCTACACCTTC
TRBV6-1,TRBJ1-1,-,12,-,CASSRTASEAFF,TGTGCCAGCAGCCGGACAGCTAGTGAAGCTTTCTTT
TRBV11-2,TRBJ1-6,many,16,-,CASSWRESSYNSPLHF,TGTGCCAGCAGCTGGAGGGAGAGCTCCTATAATTCACCCCTCCACTTT
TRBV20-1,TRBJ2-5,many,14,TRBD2,CSASGGGAGETQYF,TGCAGTGCTAGCGGCGGGGGGGCGGGGGAGACCCAGTACTTC
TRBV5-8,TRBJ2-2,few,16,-,CASSSGVALNTGELFF,TGTGCCAGCAGTTCAGGGGTTGCGCTGAACACCGGGGAGCTGTTTTTT
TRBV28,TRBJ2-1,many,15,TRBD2,CASSLTSGYYNEQFF,TGTGCCAGCAGTTTGACTAGCGGGTACTACAATGAGCAGTTCTTC
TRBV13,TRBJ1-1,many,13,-,CASSMGEVTEAFF,TGTGCCAGCAGCATGGGGGAAGTAACTGAAGCTTTCTTT
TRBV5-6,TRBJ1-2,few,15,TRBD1,CASSPRGRLAYGYTF,TGTGCCAGCAGTCCGAGGGGGCGGTTGGCCTATGGCTACACCTTC
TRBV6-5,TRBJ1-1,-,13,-,CASSYQGDTEAFF,TGTGCCAGCAGTTACCAAGGGGACACTGAAGCTTTCTTT
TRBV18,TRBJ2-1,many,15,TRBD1,CASSSRDRGIDEQFF,TGTGCCAGCTCATCCCGGGACAGGGGTATCGATGAGCAGTTCTTC
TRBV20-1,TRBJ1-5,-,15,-,CSARGATVFNQPQHF,TGCAGTGCTAGAGGAGCGACCGTCTTTAATCAGCCCCAGCATTTT
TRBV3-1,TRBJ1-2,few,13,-,CASGNTGNYGYTF,TGTGCCAGCGGTAACACAGGGAACTATGGCTACACCTTC